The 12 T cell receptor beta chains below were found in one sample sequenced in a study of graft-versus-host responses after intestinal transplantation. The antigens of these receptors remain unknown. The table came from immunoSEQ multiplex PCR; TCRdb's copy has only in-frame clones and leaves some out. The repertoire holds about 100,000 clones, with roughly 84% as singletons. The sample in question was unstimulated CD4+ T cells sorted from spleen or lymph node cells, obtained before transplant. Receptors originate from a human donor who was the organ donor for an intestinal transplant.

The CDR3: CASSFRHPSSYEQYF. In nucleotides, the CDR3 is TGTGCCAGCAGCTTCAGACACCCTAGCTCCTACGAGCAGTACTTC. V and J are TRBV5-6 and TRBJ2-7; D is undetermined. This CDR3 has 15 residues. The ends were cut back, 2 bases at V and 0 bases at J, with 12 bases in the middle. Germline loops: CDR1 SGHDT, CDR2 YYEEEE. The entire variable domain, with the rest obtained from reference TRBV5-6 and TRBJ2-7, is as follows: DAGVTQSPTHLIKTRGQQVTLRCSPKSGHDTVSWYQQALGQGPQFIFQYYEEEERQRGNFPDRFSGHQFPNYSSELNVNALLLGDSALYLCASSFRHPSSYEQYFGPGTRLTVT.

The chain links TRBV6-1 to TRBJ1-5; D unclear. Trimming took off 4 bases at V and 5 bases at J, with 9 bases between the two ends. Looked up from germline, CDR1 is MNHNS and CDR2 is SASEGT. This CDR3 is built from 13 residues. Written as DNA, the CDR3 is TGTGCCAGCAGTGTCAGAACTTATCAGCCCCAGCATTTT. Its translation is CASSVRTYQPQHF.

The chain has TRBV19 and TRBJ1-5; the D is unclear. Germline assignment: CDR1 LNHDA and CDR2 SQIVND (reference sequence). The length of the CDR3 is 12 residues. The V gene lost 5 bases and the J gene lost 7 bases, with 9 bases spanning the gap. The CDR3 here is CASSSFGQPQHF. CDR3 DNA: TGTGCCAGTAGTTCCTTTGGACAGCCCCAGCATTTT.

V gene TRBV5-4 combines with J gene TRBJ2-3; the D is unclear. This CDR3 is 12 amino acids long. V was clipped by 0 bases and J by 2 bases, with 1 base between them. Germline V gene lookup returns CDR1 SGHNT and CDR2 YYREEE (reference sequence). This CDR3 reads CASSLVTDTQYF. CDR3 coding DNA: TGTGCCAGCAGCTTGGTCACAGATACGCAGTATTTT.

DNA of the CDR3: TGTGCCAGCTCACCACCGGGGGGGTGGACAGATACGCAGTATTTT. It encodes CASSPPGGWTDTQYF. The chain recombines TRBV18 with TRBJ2-3; 7 nucleotides match TRBD2. CDR3 size: 15 residues. The V and J ends lost 0 bases and 3 bases, in that order; junction bases with no gene match: 3. Germline values: CDR1 KGHSH, CDR2 LQKENI.

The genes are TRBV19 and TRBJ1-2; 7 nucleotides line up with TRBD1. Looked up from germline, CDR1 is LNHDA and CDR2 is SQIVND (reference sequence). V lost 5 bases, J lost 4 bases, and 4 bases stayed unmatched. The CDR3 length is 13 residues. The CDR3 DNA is TGTGCCAGTAGTTCGACAGGGACCTATGGCTACACCTTC. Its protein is CASSSTGTYGYTF.

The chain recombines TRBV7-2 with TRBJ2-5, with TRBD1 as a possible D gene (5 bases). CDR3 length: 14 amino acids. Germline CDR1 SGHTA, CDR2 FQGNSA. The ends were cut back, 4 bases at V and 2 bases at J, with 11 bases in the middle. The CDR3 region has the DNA TGTGCCAGCAGCTCCAGACAGTTACAAGAGACCCAGTACTTC. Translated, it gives CASSSRQLQETQYF.

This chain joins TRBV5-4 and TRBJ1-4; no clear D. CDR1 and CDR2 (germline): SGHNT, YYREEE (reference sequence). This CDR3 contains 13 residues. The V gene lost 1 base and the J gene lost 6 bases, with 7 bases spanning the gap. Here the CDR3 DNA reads TGTGCCAGCAGCTTGCCCCTACATGAAAAACTGTTTTTT. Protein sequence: CASSLPLHEKLFF.

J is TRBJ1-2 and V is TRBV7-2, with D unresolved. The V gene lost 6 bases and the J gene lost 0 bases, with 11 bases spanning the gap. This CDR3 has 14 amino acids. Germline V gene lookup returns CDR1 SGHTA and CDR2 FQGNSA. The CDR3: CASSSTPANYGYTF. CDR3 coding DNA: TGTGCCAGCAGTAGCACTCCAGCTAACTATGGCTACACCTTC.

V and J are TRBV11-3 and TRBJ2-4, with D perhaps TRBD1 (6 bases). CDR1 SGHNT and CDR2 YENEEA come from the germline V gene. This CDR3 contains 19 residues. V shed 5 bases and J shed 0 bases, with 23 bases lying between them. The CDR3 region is CASSTWTDHRTLAKNIQYF. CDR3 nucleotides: TGTGCCAGCAGCACCTGGACAGACCATAGAACCCTAGCCAAAAACATTCAGTACTTC.

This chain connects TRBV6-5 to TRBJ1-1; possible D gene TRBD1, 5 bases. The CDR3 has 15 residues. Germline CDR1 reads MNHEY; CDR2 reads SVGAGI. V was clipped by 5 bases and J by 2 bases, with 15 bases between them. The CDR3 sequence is CASSLGGGGNTEAFF. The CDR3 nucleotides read TGTGCCAGCAGTCTCGGGGGGGGAGGAAACACTGAAGCTTTCTTT.

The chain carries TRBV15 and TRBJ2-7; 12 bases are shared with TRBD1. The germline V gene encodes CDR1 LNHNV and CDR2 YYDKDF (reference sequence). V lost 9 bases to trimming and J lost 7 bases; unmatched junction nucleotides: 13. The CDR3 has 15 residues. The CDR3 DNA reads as TGTGCCACTCACATGGGGGACAGGGGGCGAAGGGAGCAGTACTTC. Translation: CATHMGDRGRREQYF.